This TCR beta chain comes out of a study of T cells in tuberculosis. Study in general: The T cells targeted glucose monomycolate, a mycobacterial lipid, via CD1B. Study-level results: Some low-affinity tetramer-binding T cells may be absent from this sample.

Thawed, overnight-rested PBMC were stained with GMM-loaded CD1B tetramer, viability dye and anti-CD3, then sorted. The CD1B tetramers carried C32 glucose monomycolate purified from Rhodococcus equi. CD14-expressing monocytes were removed from PBMC before cryopreservation and sorting. TCR-alpha and TCR-beta chains were sequenced unpaired. Repertoires were generated with immunoSEQ multiplex PCR, while TCRdb's copy carries only in-frame clones and drops some. Altogether tens of thousands of clones are present, around 90% being singletons, with the ten largest covering around 1.8%. The TCR sequence derives from an adult woman with latent tuberculosis. Specimen: CD1b-GMM tetramer-negative cells sorted from PBMCs.

The CDR3 spells CASSSQGIYGYTF. The CDR3 DNA follows: TGTGCCAGCAGCTCGCAGGGGATCTATGGCTACACCTTC. The rearrangement uses TRBV7-2 and TRBJ1-2, with a weak D call TRBD1 (6 bases). Trimming shortened V by 4 bases and J by 4 bases, and 10 bases separated the two germline ends. Germline CDR1 and CDR2: SGHTA and FQGNSA. There are 13 residues in the CDR3.